Presented here are 22 T cell receptor beta chains from one specimen sequenced in a study of T cell repertoires in cytomegalovirus infection. TCRdb reprocessed the reads with MiXCR, giving one entry per CDR3 protein. The sample has nearly 550,000 distinct CDR3 sequences, approximately 17% seen once; the top ten hold about 24%. The sample was CD8+ T cells from PBMCs. These receptors were taken from a human donor in good health (CMV status not recorded). Some clones in this sample may be carry-over from other donors' samples.

In this sample, this clonotype turned up a few times. The chain couples TRBV2 to TRBJ2-4; possibly TRBD1 or TRBD2 for D (5 bases each). The germline gives CDR1 SNHLY, CDR2 FYNNEI. CDR3 size: 13 residues. V was cut by 10 bases and J by 0 bases, with 10 bases left in between. CDR3 bases: TGTGCCACCGAGGGGCCAGCCAAAAACATTCAGTACTTC. Amino acid sequence: CATEGPAKNIQYF.

Many counts were recorded for this clonotype. This sequence joins TRBV5-5 and TRBJ2-1; possibly TRBD2 for D (5 bases). This CDR3 comprises 13 residues. Deletions cut 5 bases from V and 6 bases from J, with 12 bases between. Germline CDR1 is SGHKS and CDR2 is YYEKEE (reference sequence). This CDR3 reads CASSPGLFNEQFF. For the CDR3, the DNA is TGTGCCAGCAGTCCTGGACTCTTCAATGAGCAGTTCTTC. The entire variable domain, with the rest obtained from reference TRBV5-5 and TRBJ2-1, is as follows: DAGVTQSPTHLIKTRGQQVTLRCSPISGHKSVSWYQQVLGQGPQFIFQYYEKEERGRGNFPDRFSARQFPNYSSELNVNALLLGDSALYLCASSPGLFNEQFFGPGTRLTVL.

This clonotype was seen only a few times. The chain is built from TRBV27 and TRBJ2-3; D possibly matches TRBD1 or TRBD2 (5 bases each). The ends were cut back, 3 bases at V and 5 bases at J, with 12 bases in the middle. The CDR3 is 14 residues long. Germline lookup yields CDR1 MNHEY and CDR2 SMNVEV (reference sequence). The chain's CDR3 is CASSFARGGDTQYF. For the CDR3, the DNA is TGTGCCAGCAGTTTTGCCCGGGGCGGAGATACGCAGTATTTT.

In the case of this clonotype: The CDR3 does not close with the conserved phenylalanine or tryptophan, likely indicating a read error. The rearrangement joins TRBV10-3 to TRBJ1-4; a possible D gene is TRBD1 (6 bases). The CDR3 runs 16 residues. Germline V gene sequence: CDR1 ENHRY, CDR2 SYGVKD. V was shortened by 0 bases and J by 0 bases, with 8 bases between the two germline ends. In DNA, the CDR3 is TGTGCCATCAGTGAGTCGAGGGGGGCAACTAATGAAAAACTGTTTATT. Translated: CAISESRGATNEKLFI.

This clonotype was counted many times. The chain has TRBV28 and TRBJ2-3, with D perhaps matching TRBD1 (5 bases). Looked up from germline, CDR1 is MDHEN and CDR2 is SYDVKM. Trimming cost V 5 bases and J 2 bases, with 17 bases left between them. The CDR3 length is 16 residues. The CDR3 bases are TGTGCCAGCAGTGGCCTTGGAAGGGGTCCCACAGATACGCAGTATTTT. It encodes CASSGLGRGPTDTQYF.

This clonotype was found many times. The V gene is TRBV7-9, the J gene TRBJ2-4, with TRBD1 matching over 7 bases. Per the germline V gene, CDR1 is SEHNR and CDR2 is FQNEAQ (reference sequence). There are 16 residues in the CDR3. Trimming removed 5 bases from V and 2 bases from J; junction bases left unmatched: 9. CDR3 loop: CASSPPDREPKNIQYF. The DNA for the CDR3 is TGTGCCAGCAGCCCCCCCGACAGGGAACCCAAAAACATTCAGTACTTC.

The chain employs TRBV25-1 and TRBJ2-7; D may be TRBD2 (5 bases). Germline CDR1 is MGHDK and CDR2 is SYGVNS. The CDR3 has 14 residues. V dropped 1 base and J dropped 2 bases, with 9 bases sitting between them. The CDR3 sequence: CASSESTRAYEQYF. The CDR3 bases are TGTGCCAGCAGTGAATCTACTAGGGCCTACGAGCAGTACTTC.

With regard to this clonotype: Because it lacks the conserved phenylalanine or tryptophan at the end, this CDR3 is likely a read error. The V gene is TRBV6-2 or TRBV6-3, the J gene TRBJ1-2; D gene ambiguous. Germline V gene sequence: CDR1 MNHEY, CDR2 SVGEGT. The CDR3 spans 15 residues. CDR3 bases: TGTGCCCGCAGTTACTCGAGGCAGGATGGCTATGGCTACACCTTA. Protein: CARSYSRQDGYGYTL.

The chain employs TRBV20-1 and TRBJ2-1; D may correspond to TRBD1 or TRBD2 (5 bases each). CDR3 length equals 13 residues. Germline values: CDR1 DFQATT, CDR2 SNEGSKA (reference sequence). Trimming took 5 bases from V and 6 from J, leaving 14 bases between them. The DNA for the CDR3 is TGCAGTGCTGGCCTTGGGGGAGTCAATGAGCAGTTCTTC. Translation gives CSAGLGGVNEQFF.

This clonotype has a count of ten or more. The chain couples TRBV6-4 to TRBJ1-2; 7 bases fit TRBD1. Germline CDR1 is MRHNA and CDR2 is SNTAGT. The CDR3 loop spans 15 amino acids. Trimming at V came to 3 bases and at J to 4 bases, leaving 8 bases not matched to a gene. The CDR3 bases are TGTGCCAGCAGTGATGGGGGACAGCGGTTCTATGGCTACACCTTC. Amino acids: CASSDGGQRFYGYTF.

This clonotype was picked up many times. The J gene is TRBJ1-2, the V gene TRBV7-6; unclear D gene. V lost 1 base and J 3 bases, leaving 6 bases between the germline ends. The CDR3 consists of 13 residues. Germline V gene data show CDR1 as SGHVS and CDR2 as FNYEAQ. CDR3 in amino acids: CASSLVTDYGYTF. In nucleotides, the CDR3 is TGTGCCAGCAGCTTAGTGACCGACTATGGCTACACCTTC.

This clonotype was counted a few times. The V call is TRBV28, the J call TRBJ1-5; D is perhaps TRBD1 (5 bases). Looked up from germline, CDR1 is MDHEN and CDR2 is SYDVKM. V was cut by 5 bases and J by 0 bases, with 11 bases left in between. This CDR3 region has 15 residues. CDR3 DNA: TGTGCCAGCAGTGACGGGGCCAATAGCAATCAGCCCCAGCATTTT. It is translated as CASSDGANSNQPQHF.

This clonotype was seen repeatedly, ten times or more. V and J are TRBV6-6 and TRBJ2-1; 7 nucleotides match TRBD2. The J segment lost 5 bases and the V segment lost 6 bases, leaving 13 bases of the junction unmatched. Germline V lookup: CDR1 MNHNY, CDR2 SVGAGI (reference sequence). The CDR3 is 16 residues long. CDR3 residues: CASRPTGGASNNEQFF. In DNA, the CDR3 is TGTGCCAGCAGGCCTACGGGGGGAGCTTCTAACAATGAGCAGTTCTTC.

The chain links TRBV7-8 to TRBJ2-7; D is possibly TRBD1 (5 bases). V lost 5 bases, J lost 3 bases, and 17 bases lay in between. This CDR3 contains 15 residues. The germline CDR1 and CDR2 sequences are SGHVS and FQNEAQ. The CDR3 reads CASSQDLTEFYEQYF. The CDR3, as DNA: TGTGCCAGCAGCCAAGACTTGACAGAGTTCTACGAGCAGTACTTC.

This clonotype showed up many times. The V and J genes are TRBV27 and TRBJ2-7, with D unclear. CDR3 length: 18 residues. V gave up 5 bases and J gave up 3 bases, with 26 bases separating them. Germline loops: CDR1 MNHEY, CDR2 SMNVEV (reference sequence). The CDR3 region is CASSTRRSESRNNYEQYF. The CDR3 DNA reads as TGTGCCAGCAGTACTCGACGATCGGAATCCCGAAACAACTACGAGCAGTACTTC.

This clonotype was seen repeatedly, ten times or more. The chain combines TRBV14 with TRBJ1-1; D might be TRBD1 (6 bases). CDR1 SGHDN and CDR2 FVKESK come from the germline V gene. CDR3 size: 15 residues. V lost 4 bases to trimming and J lost 7 bases, with 19 bases between them. The CDR3 spells CASSRTPLGGDEAFF. CDR3 DNA: TGTGCCAGCAGCCGAACACCCCTAGGGGGGGATGAAGCTTTCTTT.

This clonotype was detected ten times or more. The V call is TRBV7-2, the J call TRBJ2-3, with D possibly matching TRBD2 (6 bases). Germline assignment: CDR1 SGHTA and CDR2 FQGNSA. V shed 3 bases and J shed 0 bases, with 13 bases lying between them. The CDR3 length is 16 residues. DNA of the CDR3: TGTGCCAGCAGCTTCAGTCGCGGGACTAGCACAGATACGCAGTATTTT. Protein: CASSFSRGTSTDTQYF.

This clonotype was counted ten times or more. The V gene is TRBV2, the J gene TRBJ2-1; 9 bases are shared with TRBD2. This CDR3 comprises 12 residues. The V gene's germline CDR1 is SNHLY and CDR2 FYNNEI. The CDR3 coding sequence is TGTGTAAGCGGGAGGCCCTACAATGAGCAGTTCTTC. This sequence encodes CVSGRPYNEQFF.

This clonotype was seen at least ten times. DNA of the CDR3: TGTGCCAGCAGCCAAGATTTGAGCTACCAAGAGACCCAGTACTTC. This gives the protein CASSQDLSYQETQYF. V and J are TRBV14 and TRBJ2-5, with D unclear. V was shortened by 0 bases and J by 0 bases, with 8 bases between the two germline ends. The CDR3 is 15 amino acids. Germline values: CDR1 SGHDN, CDR2 FVKESK.

Worth noting for this clonotype: A read error may explain this, as a much larger clone is one base away. V is TRBV15 and J is TRBJ2-5; D is tentatively TRBD1 or TRBD2 (7 bases each). Germline V gene data show CDR1 as LNHNV and CDR2 as YYDKDF (reference sequence). Between the trimmed V and J ends, which lost 5 bases and 1 base, there was a span of 17 bases. The CDR3 covers 16 residues. CDR3 DNA sequence: TGTGCCACCAGCGGGTCAGGGGGAGGGAGCCAAGAGACCCAGTACTTC. It yields the protein CATSGSGGGSQETQYF. The entire variable domain, with the rest obtained from reference TRBV15 and TRBJ2-5, is as follows: DAMVIQNPRYQVTQFGKPVTLSCSQTLNHNVMYWYQQKSSQAPKLLFHYYDKDFNNEADTPDNFQSRRPNTSFCFLDIRSPGLGDTAMYLCATSGSGGGSQETQYFGPGTRLLVL.

This clonotype has just a few counts. The V call is TRBV4-1, the J call TRBJ2-5, with 9 bases lining up with TRBD2. CDR3 length: 17 residues. The germline V gene encodes CDR1 MGHRA and CDR2 YSYEKL. The V segment lost 0 bases and the J segment 2 bases; nucleotides outside the gene matches: 7. This CDR3 reads CASSQEWAGGPQETQYF. CDR3 sequence (DNA): TGCGCCAGCAGCCAAGAATGGGCGGGGGGGCCTCAAGAGACCCAGTACTTC.

This clonotype was observed many times. The V gene is TRBV4-1, the J gene TRBJ2-2; D tentatively fits TRBD1 or TRBD2 (5 bases each). Germline V gene data show CDR1 as MGHRA and CDR2 as YSYEKL. The CDR3 runs to 16 residues. Deletions cut 0 bases from V and 4 bases from J, with 12 bases between. The DNA of the CDR3 is TGCGCCAGCAGCCAAGAGGCAGGGAGAGGCACCGGGGAGCTGTTTTTT. Its translation is CASSQEAGRGTGELFF.